The rows below give T cell receptor beta chains drawn from one sample of a study of cytotoxic CD8 clonotypes in ibrutinib-treated CLL. Sequencing was performed with immunoSEQ multiplex PCR; in TCRdb, only in-frame clones are kept and a portion is missing. The table lists about 160,000 clones, around 84% of them singletons. Here the sequenced sample was PBMCs, taken after 12 months of ibrutinib treatment. All receptors come from a human donor with chronic lymphocytic leukemia. The CDR3 runs from the conserved cysteine through the conserved F or W. A D gene is named only where the DNA matches it firmly. The listing skips clone size in some rows; elsewhere it reads once, few, many or a size class.

J gene,clone size,V gene,CDR3 length,D gene,CDR3 DNA,CDR3 protein
TRBJ2-1,-,TRBV18,13,-,TGTGCCAGCTCACTACCAGATTACAATGAGCAGTTCTTC,CASSLPDYNEQFF
TRBJ2-1,-,TRBV19,16,TRBD2,TGTGCCGGCCTGGGACTAGCGGGAGGCTCCTACAATGAGCAGTTCTTC,CAGLGLAGGSYNEQFF
TRBJ1-3,-,TRBV5-1,16,-,TGCGCCAGCAGCTTGGCCGTGGACAGCTTTGGAAACACCATATATTTT,CASSLAVDSFGNTIYF
TRBJ2-7,once,TRBV6-5,14,-,TGTGCCAGCAGCCCCGACTCCACATCCTACGAGCAGTACTTC,CASSPDSTSYEQYF
TRBJ2-7,-,TRBV2,11,-,TGTGCCAGCAGCCCACAGTCGCGGCAGTACTTC,CASSPQSRQYF
TRBJ2-5,few,TRBV6-1,13,-,TGTGCCAGCAGTGAGACACTACAAGAGACCCAGTACTTC,CASSETLQETQYF
TRBJ2-7,once,TRBV28,15,-,TGTGCCAGCAGTCCCACACGTGGATTTCCCTACGAGCAGTACTTC,CASSPTRGFPYEQYF
TRBJ1-2,-,TRBV5-8,16,TRBD1,TGTGCCAGCAGCTTGGTGGGTGCGGACAGGGTTTATGGCTACACCTTC,CASSLVGADRVYGYTF
TRBJ2-7,-,TRBV6-5,14,TRBD2,TGTGCCAGCAGTCAGCGGGAGGTGGCGCGAGAGCAGTACTTC,CASSQREVAREQYF
TRBJ2-3,-,TRBV15,20,TRBD2,TGTGCCACCAGCCCGGGACTAGCGGGAGGTTATTTAAGGGGCACAGATACGCAGTATTTT,CATSPGLAGGYLRGTDTQYF
TRBJ1-6,-,TRBV30,14,TRBD1,TGTGCCTGGAGGGGACAGGGGGAAGGTTCACCCCTCCACTTT,CAWRGQGEGSPLHF
TRBJ2-7,-,TRBV7-9,15,-,TGTGCCAGCAGCCGAGTCGGGACCAGTGGGTACGAGCAGTACTTC,CASSRVGTSGYEQYF
TRBJ1-1,-,TRBV2,14,TRBD1,TGTGCCAGCAGTGTGACAGGGACGAACACTGAAGCTTTCTTT,CASSVTGTNTEAFF
TRBJ2-3,-,TRBV29-1,13,TRBD2,TGCAGCGTTGTGGTCGGGGGGGCAGATACGCAGTATTTT,CSVVVGGADTQYF
TRBJ2-3,-,TRBV2,15,-,TGTGCCAGCAGTCCCCATGGGTCTAGCACAGATACGCAGTATTTT,CASSPHGSSTDTQYF
TRBJ1-1,-,TRBV7-8,13,-,TGTGCCAGCACACGGACGAGGAACACTGAAGCTTTCTTT,CASTRTRNTEAFF
TRBJ2-2,-,TRBV6-5,14,-,TGTGCCAGCAGACTCGATTCCACCCCGGGGGAGCTGTTTTTT,CASRLDSTPGELFF
TRBJ2-3,-,TRBV4-2,14,TRBD1,TGTGCCAGCAGCCAAGATCCGGACAGGGGTACGCAGTATTTT,CASSQDPDRGTQYF
TRBJ2-7,-,TRBV7-9,14,-,TGTGCCACTATAAAGCAGGGAAGGGCGAACGAGCAGTACTTC,CATIKQGRANEQYF
TRBJ2-7,-,TRBV19,16,-,TGTGCCAGTAGTATAATCACCGGGACCCCTCGTGACGAGCAGTACTTC,CASSIITGTPRDEQYF
TRBJ2-3,-,TRBV4-1,18,TRBD2,TGCGCCAGCAGCCAAGATATGATTGTAGCGGGAAGGACAGATACGCAGTATTTT,CASSQDMIVAGRTDTQYF
TRBJ2-1,once,TRBV23-1,19,-,TGCGCCAGCAGTCAATCAAACAGGGTTACCGGGGGAAATTACAATGAGCAGTTCTTC,CASSQSNRVTGGNYNEQFF
TRBJ2-7,-,TRBV10-3,12,-,TGTGCCATCAGTGAGTCTGCCTACGAGCAGTACTTC,CAISESAYEQYF
TRBJ1-2,-,TRBV7-8,13,-,TGTGCCAGCAGCTATCACAAGGGCTATGGCTACACCTTC,CASSYHKGYGYTF
TRBJ2-7,-,TRBV28,15,TRBD1,TGTGCCAGCAGTCCCACCCGGGACAGGGGTTACGAGCAGTACTTC,CASSPTRDRGYEQYF
TRBJ1-1,-,TRBV2,13,-,TGTGCCAGCAGTGAAGGGTGGAGCTTTGAAGCTTTCTTT,CASSEGWSFEAFF
TRBJ2-2,-,TRBV7-3,16,-,TGTGCCAGCAGCTTAATGGGCGGGGTTGGCACCGGGGAGCTGTTTTTT,CASSLMGGVGTGELFF
TRBJ2-3,-,TRBV6-5,14,-,TGTGCCAGCAGTTATTCGGACAGACCAAATACGCAGTATTTT,CASSYSDRPNTQYF
TRBJ2-3,-,TRBV19,13,TRBD1,TGTGCCAGTACTTCAGGGGGCGGAGATACGCAGTATTTT,CASTSGGGDTQYF
TRBJ1-1,-,TRBV9,15,-,TGTGCCAGCAGCGTAGCTGGGGCCCCGAACACTGAAGCTTTCTTT,CASSVAGAPNTEAFF
TRBJ1-1,-,TRBV11-2,13,-,TGTGCCAGCAGCTTAATAAGGAACACTGAAGCTTTCTTT,CASSLIRNTEAFF
TRBJ2-3,once,TRBV9,19,TRBD2,TGTGCCAGCAGCGCCCCCCCGGGACTAGCGGGATCGGGGGGGGATACGCAGTATTTT,CASSAPPGLAGSGGDTQYF
TRBJ2-2,-,TRBV9,14,TRBD1,TGTGCCAGCAGCGACGACAGGGAGCACGGGGAGCTGTTTTTT,CASSDDREHGELFF
TRBJ1-2,-,TRBV11-1,16,-,TGTGCCAGCAGCCCGAGACAGTCTCAAAGCAGCTATGGCTACACCTTC,CASSPRQSQSSYGYTF
TRBJ2-5,-,TRBV7-2,14,-,TGTGCCAGCAGCTTAATGGGGCCTCCGGAGACCCAGTACTTC,CASSLMGPPETQYF
TRBJ1-1,-,TRBV29-1,13,-,TGCAGCGGTCGAGAGGGCCCCTACACTGAAGCTTTCTTT,CSGREGPYTEAFF
TRBJ1-1,-,TRBV28,13,-,TGTGCCAGCAGTTACCGAATTTCGGCTGAAGCTTTCTTT,CASSYRISAEAFF
TRBJ1-2,-,TRBV5-1,14,-,TGCGCCAGCAGCTTGGCCAGGGAGGGGTATGGCTACACCTTC,CASSLAREGYGYTF
TRBJ2-7,-,TRBV5-4,16,TRBD1,TGTGCCAGCAGCAGAAACTCCGGGACAGGGTCCTACGAGCAGTACTTC,CASSRNSGTGSYEQYF
TRBJ2-5,few,TRBV18,13,-,TGTGCCAGCTTAGACACCCTCCAAGAGACCCAGTACTTC,CASLDTLQETQYF
TRBJ2-2,-,TRBV29-1,13,-,TGCAGCGTCCCGGGACAGAACACCGGGGAGCTGTTTTTT,CSVPGQNTGELFF
TRBJ2-2,few,TRBV5-1,14,TRBD2,TGCGCCAGCAGACAAGCGGGGGGAAACGGGGAGCTGTTTTTT,CASRQAGGNGELFF
TRBJ2-1,-,TRBV28,17,TRBD1,TGTGCCAGCACCGGTGCTGCGGGGACAGGGGTTGGCAATGAGCAGTTCTTC,CASTGAAGTGVGNEQFF
TRBJ2-2,-,TRBV5-1,12,-,TGCGCCAGCAGCAAGAACACCGGGGAGCTGTTTTTT,CASSKNTGELFF
TRBJ2-7,-,TRBV5-1,15,-,TGCGCCAGCAGCTCCGGAACGGGAGACCCCTACGAGCAGTACTTC,CASSSGTGDPYEQYF
TRBJ1-1,-,TRBV6-5,10,-,TGTGCCAGCGGCATGGTTGAAGCTTTCTTT,CASGMVEAFF
TRBJ2-5,-,TRBV6-5,14,-,TGTGCCAGCAGGCTGTCCAGGGGAGGAGAGACCCAGTACTTC,CASRLSRGGETQYF
TRBJ2-3,few,TRBV7-2,16,-,TGTGCCAGCAGCTTAACCCTCCTTATGGACCAGACGGGGCAGTATTTT,CASSLTLLMDQTGQYF
TRBJ2-2,few,TRBV11-2,16,-,TGTGCCAGCAGCTGGTCATGGTCCCTCAACACCGGGGAGCTGTTTTTT,CASSWSWSLNTGELFF
TRBJ2-7,-,TRBV7-9,14,-,TGTGCCAGCAGCTTAGTGACCGGTACGGACGAGCAGTACTTC,CASSLVTGTDEQYF
TRBJ1-1,-,TRBV5-1,15,-,TGCGCCAGCAGCTTGGATCCGGGGTCGAACACTGAAGCTTTCTTT,CASSLDPGSNTEAFF